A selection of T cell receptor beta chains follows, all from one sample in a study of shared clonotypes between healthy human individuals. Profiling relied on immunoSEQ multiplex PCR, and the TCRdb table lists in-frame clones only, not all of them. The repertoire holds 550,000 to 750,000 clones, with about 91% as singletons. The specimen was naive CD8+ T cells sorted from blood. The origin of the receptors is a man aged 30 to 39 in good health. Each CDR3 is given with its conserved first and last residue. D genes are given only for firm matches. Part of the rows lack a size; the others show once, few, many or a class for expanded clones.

CASSLAGVSNQPQHF	TGTGCCAGCAGTTTAGCAGGGGTGAGCAATCAGCCCCAGCATTTT	TRBV27	TRBJ1-5	-	-
CASSSMATQYF	TGTGCCAGCAGCTCCATGGCTACGCAGTATTTT	TRBV14	TRBJ2-3	-	-
CASSLGGDSSYEQYF	TGTGCCAGCAGCTTAGGCGGGGACAGTTCCTACGAGCAGTACTTC	TRBV11-2	TRBJ2-7	-	many
CASSFPPRTGELFF	TGTGCCAGCAGTTTCCCCCCCAGGACCGGGGAGCTGTTTTTT	TRBV28	TRBJ2-2	-	-
CASSPWGGQETQYF	TGTGCCAGCAGCCCCTGGGGCGGGCAAGAGACCCAGTACTTC	TRBV7-3	TRBJ2-5	-	-
CSVDGISGANVLTF	TGCAGCGTTGACGGGATCTCTGGGGCCAACGTCCTGACTTTC	TRBV29-1	TRBJ2-6	-	-
CASSGASFGLALQYF	TGTGCCAGCAGCGGAGCGTCCTTCGGACTAGCCTTGCAGTATTTT	TRBV5-6	TRBJ2-3	TRBD2	-
CSVVLAGAGETQYF	TGCAGCGTTGTTCTAGCGGGGGCCGGTGAGACCCAGTACTTC	TRBV29-1	TRBJ2-5	TRBD2	once
CASSPGPGTSGRLRYNEQFF	TGTGCCAGCAGTCCCGGCCCCGGGACTAGCGGGAGATTGAGGTACAATGAGCAGTTCTTC	TRBV28	TRBJ2-1	TRBD2	-
CASSSNSREQYF	TGTGCCAGCAGCTCAAATAGTAGAGAGCAGTACTTC	TRBV7-8	TRBJ2-7	-	-
CASRGEEGGYTF	TGTGCCAGCAGGGGGGAGGAAGGAGGCTACACCTTC	TRBV25-1	TRBJ1-2	-	-
CASSGGAGNTIYF	TGTGCCAGCAGTGGAGGTGCTGGAAACACCATATATTTT	TRBV2	TRBJ1-3	-	-
CASSEPTGRSTNEKLFF	TGCGCCAGCAGCGAGCCGACAGGGCGTTCAACTAATGAAAAACTGTTTTTT	TRBV5-1	TRBJ1-4	TRBD1	-
CASSFLLADTYEQYF	TGTGCCAGCAGCTTTCTACTAGCGGACACCTACGAGCAGTACTTC	TRBV5-5	TRBJ2-7	TRBD2	-
CASSSTGTSGEETQYF	TGTGCCAGCAGCAGTACCGGGACTAGCGGGGAAGAGACCCAGTACTTC	TRBV7-9	TRBJ2-5	TRBD2	-
CATGAGAYEQYF	TGTGCCACCGGGGCAGGGGCCTACGAGCAGTACTTC	TRBV6-1	TRBJ2-7	-	-
CASSSLVQTADYGYTF	TGTGCCAGCAGCTCCCTGGTCCAGACGGCGGACTATGGCTACACCTTC	TRBV11-2	TRBJ1-2	-	-
CASRTGDRVQEKLFF	TGTGCCAGCAGAACCGGGGACAGGGTGCAAGAAAAACTGTTTTTT	TRBV6-5	TRBJ1-4	TRBD1	once
CASSPRQVKDEQYF	TGCGCCAGCAGCCCCCGGCAGGTCAAAGACGAGCAGTACTTC	TRBV4-1	TRBJ2-7	-	few
CSGLAGTTDTQYF	TGCAGCGGGCTAGCGGGAACCACAGATACGCAGTATTTT	TRBV29-1	TRBJ2-3	TRBD2	many
CASSLGGLEETQYF	TGTGCCAGCAGCTTAGGGGGACTAGAAGAGACCCAGTACTTC	TRBV11-3	TRBJ2-5	TRBD2	-
CASRSGSRTDTQYF	TGTGCCAGCAGAAGCGGGAGTCGCACAGATACGCAGTATTTT	TRBV27	TRBJ2-3	TRBD2	-
CASSLELYNEQFF	TGTGCCAGCAGTTTAGAACTCTACAATGAGCAGTTCTTC	TRBV27	TRBJ2-1	-	-
CSVVTATGNTIYF	TGCAGCGTTGTAACAGCTACTGGAAACACCATATATTTT	TRBV29-1	TRBJ1-3	-	-
CASSQVLAADTQYF	TGCGCCAGCAGCCAAGTACTAGCTGCAGATACGCAGTATTTT	TRBV4-3	TRBJ2-3	-	-
CASSPLSADTQYF	TGTGCCAGCTCACCACTGTCCGCAGATACGCAGTATTTT	TRBV18	TRBJ2-3	-	-
CSVEDLQGNDEQYF	TGCAGCGTTGAAGATCTACAGGGAAATGACGAGCAGTACTTC	TRBV29-1	TRBJ2-7	-	-
CASSPDYTQYF	TGTGCCAGCAGCCCGGATTATACGCAGTATTTT	TRBV7-9	TRBJ2-3	-	-
CASSLGTVSNEKLFF	TGCGCCAGCAGCTTGGGTACAGTTTCTAATGAAAAACTGTTTTTT	TRBV5-1	TRBJ1-4	-	-
CASSEGLGTSYEQYF	TGTGCCAGCAGTGAAGGTTTGGGAACCTCCTACGAGCAGTACTTC	TRBV6-1	TRBJ2-7	-	-
CSVEAYGTDTQYF	TGCAGCGTTGAGGCGTATGGCACAGATACGCAGTATTTT	TRBV29-1	TRBJ2-3	-	-
CASSRDPRVLSTYEQYF	TGTGCCAGCAGTCGGGACCCCAGGGTGTTAAGCACCTACGAGCAGTACTTC	TRBV5-4	TRBJ2-7	-	-
CASSSFSEGIHTGELFF	TGCGCCAGCAGCTCGTTCTCGGAGGGGATACACACCGGGGAGCTGTTTTTT	TRBV5-1	TRBJ2-2	-	-
CASSQGTGGYEQYF	TGTGCCAGCAGTCAAGGGACAGGGGGCTACGAGCAGTACTTC	TRBV6-5	TRBJ2-7	TRBD1	-
CASLLAAGYNEQFF	TGTGCCAGTTTACTAGCGGCTGGCTACAATGAGCAGTTCTTC	TRBV6-5	TRBJ2-1	TRBD2	once
CASSLEFGGYEQYF	TGTGCCAGCAGCTTAGAATTCGGGGGCTACGAGCAGTACTTC	TRBV11-3	TRBJ2-7	-	-
CASSSLSGRGGNEQFF	TGTGCCAGCAGCTCCCTTAGCGGGAGAGGAGGCAATGAGCAGTTCTTC	TRBV11-2	TRBJ2-1	TRBD2	-
CASSLGSGSYEQYF	TGTGCCAGCAGTTTAGGTAGCGGGAGTTACGAGCAGTACTTC	TRBV27	TRBJ2-7	TRBD2	-
CASSLAAPVSQETQYF	TGTGCCAGCAGCTTAGCGGCTCCAGTGAGCCAAGAGACCCAGTACTTC	TRBV7-9	TRBJ2-5	-	-
CASSPRETTYEAFF	TGTGCCAGCAGCCCCAGAGAGACTACCTATGAAGCTTTCTTT	TRBV6-5	TRBJ1-1	-	-
CASSPGRLGVSYEQYF	TGTGCCAGCAGCCCCGGGCGGCTTGGGGTCTCCTACGAGCAGTACTTC	TRBV11-2	TRBJ2-7	-	-
CASSLWTGTYEQYF	TGTGCCAGCAGCTTATGGACAGGGACCTACGAGCAGTACTTC	TRBV5-4	TRBJ2-7	TRBD1	-
CASSPSDSRSYEQYF	TGTGCCAGCTCCCCTTCCGACAGTAGATCCTACGAGCAGTACTTC	TRBV6-5	TRBJ2-7	-	-
CASSYILTGMNTDTQYF	TGTGCCAGCAGTTATATCCTGACAGGGATGAACACAGATACGCAGTATTTT	TRBV27	TRBJ2-3	TRBD1	-
CASSYSDTIYF	TGTGCCAGCAGTTACTCCGACACCATATATTTT	TRBV6-6	TRBJ1-3	-	-
CASSNGGQGYQPQHF	TGTGCCAGCAGTAACGGGGGACAGGGCTATCAGCCCCAGCATTTT	TRBV6-6	TRBJ1-5	TRBD1	-
CASSQDSTSGGYNEQFF	TGCGCCAGCAGCCAAGATTCGACGAGCGGGGGCTACAATGAGCAGTTCTTC	TRBV4-3	TRBJ2-1	TRBD2	-
CASSLADNPPYGYTF	TGTGCCAGCAGCTTAGCGGACAATCCGCCCTATGGCTACACCTTC	TRBV7-9	TRBJ1-2	-	-
CASSSMTVTQPQHF	TGTGCCAGCAGTTCCATGACAGTCACACAGCCCCAGCATTTT	TRBV28	TRBJ1-5	-	-
CASSIDGPAAQYF	TGTGCCAGTAGTATCGACGGGCCGGCGGCCCAGTACTTC	TRBV19	TRBJ2-5	-	-
CASIEDTEAFF	TGTGCCAGCATTGAAGACACTGAAGCTTTCTTT	TRBV6-5	TRBJ1-1	-	-
CAWSAGGGGQPQHF	TGTGCCTGGAGTGCCGGGGGCGGGGGACAGCCCCAGCATTTT	TRBV30	TRBJ1-5	-	-
CATGTGGDQPQHF	TGTGCCACTGGGACAGGGGGTGATCAGCCCCAGCATTTT	TRBV6-5	TRBJ1-5	TRBD1	-
CASSRDANTEAFF	TGTGCCAGCAGCCGGGATGCGAACACTGAAGCTTTCTTT	TRBV7-6	TRBJ1-1	-	-
CASSASLAGGLDEQFF	TGTGCCAGCAGTGCCTCACTAGCGGGAGGGTTAGATGAGCAGTTCTTC	TRBV28	TRBJ2-1	TRBD2	once